Reported below is one TCR beta chain. The CDR3 is 15 residues long. Germline V gene data show CDR1 as DFQATT and CDR2 as SNEGSKA (reference sequence). TCRdb reprocessed the 5' RACE reads; each CDR3 protein has one entry and no DNA is given. The specimen's table records roughly 390,000 distinct CDR3 sequences. This specimen comes from a study of T cells expressing NK-cell markers. This clonotype originated in a woman in her forties or fifties in good health. The chain carries TRBV20-1 and TRBJ2-4. What was sequenced was blood T cells: a sorted CD56 or NKG2C T cell subset, CD4+ or CD8+ T cells, or bulk PBMC T cells (not recorded which). The CDR3 region is CSARGAVIAKNIQYF.